The present entry profiles one TCR beta chain with its context. Sequencing was performed with immunoSEQ multiplex PCR; in TCRdb, only in-frame clones are kept and a portion is missing. Of roughly 160,000 clones detected, roughly 93% appear once; the ten largest clones hold less than 2.5%. These data originate in a study of blood T cell repertoires in COVID-19. The V gene lost 6 bases and the J gene lost 5 bases, with 8 bases spanning the gap. CDR3 length: 12 amino acids. The V call is TRBV12-3 or TRBV12-4, the J call TRBJ1-5, with D perhaps TRBD1 (5 bases). Material for sequencing was peripheral blood. This TCR was sampled from a man aged 18 to 30 with acute or convalescent COVID-19. The CDR3 region has the DNA TGTGCCAGCAGACTCAGGGATCAGCCCCAGCATTTT. Residues: CASRLRDQPQHF.